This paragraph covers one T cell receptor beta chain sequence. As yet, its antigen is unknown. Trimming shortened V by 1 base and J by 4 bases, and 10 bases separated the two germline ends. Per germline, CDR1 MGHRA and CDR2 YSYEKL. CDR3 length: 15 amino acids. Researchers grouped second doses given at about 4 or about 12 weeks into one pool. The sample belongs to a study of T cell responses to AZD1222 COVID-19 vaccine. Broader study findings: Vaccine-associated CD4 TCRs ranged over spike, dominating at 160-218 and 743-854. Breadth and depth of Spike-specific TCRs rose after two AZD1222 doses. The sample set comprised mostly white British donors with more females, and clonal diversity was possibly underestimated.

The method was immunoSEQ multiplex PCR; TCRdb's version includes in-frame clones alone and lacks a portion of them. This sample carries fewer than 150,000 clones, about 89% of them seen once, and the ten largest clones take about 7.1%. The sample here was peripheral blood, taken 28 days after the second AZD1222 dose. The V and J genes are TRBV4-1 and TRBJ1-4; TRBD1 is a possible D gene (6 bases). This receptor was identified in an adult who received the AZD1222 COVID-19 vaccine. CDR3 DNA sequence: TGCGCCAGCAGCCAAGCCGCAGGGGTTAATGAAAAACTGTTTTTT. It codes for CASSQAAGVNEKLFF.